One and the same sample provided the 16 T cell receptor beta chains below, sequenced in a study of beta chain features in type 1 diabetes (dated by TCRdb to 2016 to 2019). Library construction relied on the immunoSEQ multiplex PCR assay. The High Capacity cDNA Reverse Transcription Kit was used to reverse transcribe all of the isolated RNA, meaning that expressed TCRB transcripts were what got sequenced. In TCRdb, the immuneACCESS table is reduced to in-frame sequences with V and J assigned. These tables do not hold every clone; where another copy was compared, an unresolved V gene accounts for under half, and the others remain unexplained. Here the sample has around 340,000 clones; 15% to 20% occur a single time. Of the sample, around 0.04% is held by the ten largest clones. Sample: naive CD4+ T cells from blood. Per the publication, the cell subset or site label means: true naive CD4+ T cells. These receptors were obtained from a woman aged 18-29 years in good health.

This chain joins TRBV5-1 and TRBJ2-2; TRBD2 matches 8 bases. The ends lost 7 bases at V and 1 base at J; junction bases unmatched: 9. There are 16 residues in the CDR3. Germline V gene lookup returns CDR1 SGHRS and CDR2 YFSETQ. DNA of the CDR3: TGCGCCAGCTTCCCCCAGCGGGGGATGAACACCGGGGAGCTGTTTTTT. Encoded protein: CASFPQRGMNTGELFF.

The sample holds a few counts of this clone. This chain uses TRBV7-9 with TRBJ1-2; possible D gene TRBD1, 6 bases. Germline CDR1 and CDR2: SEHNR and FQNEAQ (reference sequence). V lost 4 bases, J lost 4 bases, and 7 bases lay in between. The CDR3 is made up of 12 amino acids. DNA for the CDR3: TGTGCCAGCAGCTCAGGGGCCTATGGCTACACCTTC. This gives the protein CASSSGAYGYTF. Based on the CDR3 plus reference TRBV7-9 and TRBJ1-2, the full variable domain is DTGVSQNPRHKITKRGQNVTFRCDPISEHNRLYWYRQTLGQGPEFLTYFQNEAQLEKSRLLSDRFSAERPKGSFSTLEIQRTEQGDSAMYLCASSSGAYGYTFGSGTRLTVV.

The chain recombines TRBV7-9 with TRBJ1-1, with D unresolved. The CDR3 length is 13 residues. The germline V gene encodes CDR1 SEHNR and CDR2 FQNEAQ (reference sequence). V lost 3 bases and J 3 bases, leaving 8 bases between the germline ends. In DNA, the CDR3 is TGTGCCAGCAGCTTCGCAGGCTACACTGAAGCTTTCTTT. This codes for CASSFAGYTEAFF.

This clone was picked up a small number of times. The chain has TRBV2 and TRBJ1-2, with TRBD1 identical over 7 bases. With 8 bases clipped from V and 4 bases from J, the junction kept 10 bases outside the gene matches. The CDR3 is made up of 14 amino acids. Germline CDR1 is SNHLY and CDR2 is FYNNEI. CDR3 residues: CASGPQGPIYGYTF. CDR3 in DNA: TGTGCCAGCGGCCCACAGGGGCCCATCTATGGCTACACCTTC.

The CDR3 sequence: CASSPTVFSYEQYF. CDR3 nucleotide sequence: TGCGCCAGCAGCCCGACAGTATTCTCCTACGAGCAGTACTTC. V and J are TRBV4-1 and TRBJ2-7; D perhaps matches TRBD1 (5 bases). CDR3 size: 14 residues. The germline V gene encodes CDR1 MGHRA and CDR2 YSYEKL. Trimming removed 4 bases from V and 0 bases from J, with 10 bases in between.

The V gene is TRBV10-3, the J gene TRBJ2-2; 7 nucleotides align to TRBD1. The length of the CDR3 is 14 residues. Germline CDR1 reads ENHRY; CDR2 reads SYGVKD. Germline trimming cut 8 bases from V and 6 bases from J; bases unmatched to any gene: 9. CDR3 protein: CAIRGRQGAGELFF. DNA for the CDR3: TGTGCCATCCGAGGGCGACAGGGTGCCGGGGAGCTGTTTTTT.

The V and J genes are TRBV7-9 and TRBJ2-7, with 8 bases that match TRBD1. V lost 6 bases and J lost 2; bases outside the gene matches: 6. This CDR3 comprises 14 residues. Germline V gene lookup returns CDR1 SEHNR and CDR2 FQNEAQ (reference sequence). The CDR3 coding sequence is TGTGCCAGCAGTTCGACAGGGGTCGCCTACGAGCAGTACTTC. Translating gives CASSSTGVAYEQYF.

This clone has only a few counts. The V and J genes are TRBV11-3 and TRBJ2-4; 7 bases agree with TRBD1. This CDR3 region has 14 residues. Looked up from germline, CDR1 is SGHNT and CDR2 is YENEEA. The J segment lost 8 bases and the V segment lost 1 base, leaving 5 bases of the junction unmatched. CDR3: CASSLGTGKDIQYF. In nucleotides, the CDR3 is TGTGCCAGCAGCTTAGGGACAGGAAAAGACATTCAGTACTTC.

The V call is TRBV7-3, the J call TRBJ2-2; D possibly corresponds to TRBD2 (5 bases). The V end lost 4 bases, the J end lost 1 base, and 7 bases lay between the germline ends. Germline V CDR1 and CDR2: SGHTA, FQGTGA. CDR3 length: 14 amino acids. Written as DNA, the CDR3 is TGTGCCAGCAGCTCAGGAGGGAACACCGGGGAGCTGTTTTTT. Encoded protein: CASSSGGNTGELFF.

This clone was found once. The chain couples TRBV7-8 to TRBJ2-3; D perhaps matches TRBD2 (6 bases). V lost 4 bases to trimming and J lost 0 bases, with 17 bases between them. The germline CDR1 and CDR2 sequences are SGHVS and FQNEAQ. The CDR3 covers 17 residues. The CDR3, as DNA: TGTGCCAGCAGCTCCCCCCCCCGGGGGAGTAGCACAGATACGCAGTATTTT. Its translation is CASSSPPRGSSTDTQYF.

The V call is TRBV14, the J call TRBJ2-1, with 8 bases that match TRBD2. This CDR3 spans 12 amino acids. The J segment lost 8 bases and the V segment lost 8 bases, leaving 5 bases of the junction unmatched. Germline V gene data show CDR1 as SGHDN and CDR2 as FVKESK. The DNA for the CDR3 is TGTGCCAGCCGGGGGGGAGAACATGAGCAGTTCTTC. This codes for CASRGGEHEQFF.

CDR3: CATSRFGGGQPQHF. CDR3 bases: TGTGCCACCAGCAGGTTCGGGGGAGGACAGCCCCAGCATTTT. This chain joins TRBV15 and TRBJ1-5, with D tentatively TRBD1 (5 bases). The CDR3 runs to 14 residues. V shed 3 bases and J shed 7 bases, with 13 bases lying between them. Per the germline V gene, CDR1 is LNHNV and CDR2 is YYDKDF (reference sequence).

This clone has more than one count but fewer than ten. The rearrangement links TRBV2 to TRBJ1-2; 7 bases match TRBD1. The CDR3 is 14 residues long. Germline CDR1 reads SNHLY; CDR2 reads FYNNEI. V trimming: 5 bases; J trimming: 0 bases; junction bases outside the gene matches: 3. This chain's CDR3 is CASSQGQTNYGYTF. The CDR3 bases are TGTGCCAGCAGTCAGGGACAGACTAACTATGGCTACACCTTC. Complete variable domain (other parts from reference TRBV2 and TRBJ1-2): EPEVTQTPSHQVTQMGQEVILRCVPISNHLYFYWYRQILGQKVEFLVSFYNNEISEKSEIFDDQFSVERPDGSNFTLKIRSTKLEDSAMYFCASSQGQTNYGYTFGSGTRLTVV.

This clone was detected a few times. Here the CDR3 reads CATSKSGGVTDTQYF. The CDR3 DNA is TGTGCCACCAGCAAAAGCGGGGGGGTAACAGATACGCAGTATTTT. The V gene is TRBV15, the J gene TRBJ2-3; 10 bases align to TRBD2. Germline V gives CDR1 LNHNV, CDR2 YYDKDF (reference sequence). This CDR3 is built from 15 residues. V lost 4 bases, J lost 3 bases, and 4 bases stayed unmatched.

This clone was counted only a few times. Relative to the germline gene, one junction end is altered; a read error may explain this. The chain links TRBV28 to TRBJ2-1; the D gene is possibly TRBD1 (6 bases). CDR3 size: 12 residues. Germline CDR1 reads MDHEN; CDR2 reads SYDVKM. The CDR3 DNA follows: TGTGCCAGCAGTTCCATGGACAGATATCCGCTCTTC. Translation: CASSSMDRYPLF.

The chain is built from TRBV9 and TRBJ2-2; D call uncertain. The CDR3 has 13 residues. Trimming took 0 bases from V and 7 from J, leaving 7 bases between them. Germline V lookup: CDR1 SGDLS, CDR2 YYNGEE. CDR3 amino acids: CASSVVSVGELFF. The CDR3 DNA sequence: TGTGCCAGCAGCGTAGTGTCGGTCGGGGAGCTGTTTTTT.